This TCR beta chain was observed in a study of cytomegalovirus exposure and HLA in healthy donors. Study-wide background: The 100 to 150 validation repertoires and the approximately 630 first-cohort repertoires shared a platform, a later analysis reported. Findings of the study overall: CMV antigen specificity was confirmed in vitro for a few CMV-associated chains.

Notes on this clone: The antigen is undetermined.

Trimming cost V 1 base and J 1 base, with 10 bases left between them. CDR1 SGHDT and CDR2 YYEEEE come from the germline V gene. The CDR3 covers 15 residues. Profiling relied on immunoSEQ multiplex PCR, and the TCRdb table lists in-frame clones only, not all of them. The data hold roughly 250,000 clones, with around nine tenths observed a single time. The gene calls are TRBV5-6 and TRBJ2-3; D remains ambiguous. This receptor was obtained from a man between 18 and 35 years old in good health and CMV-seronegative. Sequenced input: PBMCs. In DNA, the CDR3 is TGTGCCAGCAGCTTGAGATCTGGAGGCACAGATACGCAGTATTTT. The encoded protein is CASSLRSGGTDTQYF. Based on the CDR3 plus reference TRBV5-6 and TRBJ2-3, the full variable domain is DAGVTQSPTHLIKTRGQQVTLRCSPKSGHDTVSWYQQALGQGPQFIFQYYEEEERQRGNFPDRFSGHQFPNYSSELNVNALLLGDSALYLCASSLRSGGTDTQYFGPGTRLTVL.